Each of the 11 T cell receptor beta chains below was sequenced from the same sample in a study of blood T cell repertoires in COVID-19. The method was immunoSEQ multiplex PCR; TCRdb's version includes in-frame clones alone and lacks a portion of them. The repertoire holds some 220,000 clones, with 70% to 90% as singletons. Specimen: peripheral blood. All receptors come from a woman in her 70s with COVID-19, enrolled during active disease.

The chain has TRBV5-6 and TRBJ1-2, with a possible D match to TRBD1 (5 bases). V was trimmed by 0 bases and J by 7 bases, leaving 10 bases between them. The CDR3 is 13 residues long. Germline-derived CDR1 and CDR2 are SGHDT and YYEEEE. The CDR3: CASSLDRGAGYTF. As DNA, the CDR3 is TGTGCCAGCAGCTTGGATAGGGGCGCTGGCTACACCTTC.

J is TRBJ1-1 and V is TRBV29-1; the D is unclear. The length of the CDR3 is 11 residues. The V end lost 2 bases, the J end lost 7 bases, and 8 bases lay between the germline ends. The V gene's germline CDR1 is SQVTM and CDR2 ANQGSEA. The DNA for the CDR3 is TGCAGCGTTGAATCCGCCAGTGAAGCTTTCTTT. Translated: CSVESASEAFF.

The V gene is TRBV7-2, the J gene TRBJ2-2; D is possibly TRBD1 (5 bases). CDR1 and CDR2 from the germline V gene are SGHTA and FQGNSA. The CDR3 is 15 amino acids. Trimming left V 6 bases short and J 4 bases short, with 15 bases between. CDR3 sequence: CASRPPNRSTGELFF. DNA of the CDR3: TGTGCCAGCAGACCCCCGAACAGGAGCACCGGGGAGCTGTTTTTT.

The rearrangement uses TRBV7-2 and TRBJ2-3; 10 bases align to TRBD2. This CDR3 has 16 residues. Trimming took 4 bases from V and 8 from J; bases not matched to a gene: 12. Germline lookup yields CDR1 SGHTA and CDR2 FQGNSA. CDR3 coding DNA: TGTGCCAGCAGCTCCCTTTCTAGCGGGGGTAGTGGTACGCAGTATTTT. Translation gives CASSSLSSGGSGTQYF.

In its sample, this clone was seen once. The V gene is TRBV24-1, the J gene TRBJ2-7, with D perhaps TRBD2 (5 bases). This CDR3 is 12 amino acids long. From germline, CDR1 is KGHDR and CDR2 SFDVKD. The V end lost 5 bases, the J end lost 2 bases, and 6 bases lay between the germline ends. The CDR3 nucleotides are TGTGCCACCAGTGTCGGGACCTACGAGCAGTACTTC. Translated: CATSVGTYEQYF.

This rearrangement joins TRBV4-3 to TRBJ1-4, with a possible D match to TRBD1 (5 bases). CDR3 length equals 15 residues. V lost 0 bases and J 4 bases, leaving 9 bases between the germline ends. Germline CDR1 and CDR2: LGHNA and YSLEER. Written as DNA, the CDR3 is TGCGCCAGCAGCCAAGAAGGCGGGGGTAATGAAAAACTGTTTTTT. Its protein product is CASSQEGGGNEKLFF.

CDR3 region: CASSAGQLQYF. The CDR3 DNA follows: TGTGCCAGCAGTGCAGGACAGCTACAGTACTTC. The chain links TRBV25-1 to TRBJ2-4, with D perhaps matching TRBD1 (6 bases). CDR3 length equals 11 residues. CDR1 is MGHDK and CDR2 is SYGVNS in the germline V gene. V gave up 4 bases and J gave up 13 bases, with 11 bases separating them.

This clone is a singleton in its sample. The V and J genes are TRBV10-2 and TRBJ1-1, with D maybe TRBD1 (5 bases). CDR3 length: 12 amino acids. The germline CDR1 and CDR2 sequences are WSHSY and SAAADI. Between the trimmed V and J ends, which lost 7 bases and 6 bases, there was a span of 12 bases. CDR3 sequence reads: CASIGGTAEAFF. CDR3 in DNA: TGCGCCAGCATCGGAGGGACCGCTGAAGCTTTCTTT.

This chain links TRBV5-1 with TRBJ2-3; the D is unclear. CDR1 and CDR2 (germline): SGHRS, YFSETQ. The CDR3 has 15 residues. V was pared by 2 bases and J by 4 bases, with 14 bases between. The CDR3 sequence is CASSFDPIRADTQYF. The DNA for the CDR3 is TGCGCCAGCAGCTTCGACCCAATCCGGGCAGATACGCAGTATTTT.

This clone came up once. The chain recombines TRBV15 with TRBJ1-2; 7 bases agree with TRBD1. CDR1 is LNHNV, CDR2 YYDKDF, per germline (reference sequence). This CDR3 comprises 13 residues. After removal of 5 bases from V and 5 bases from J, the junction contained 5 bases not matched to a gene. The CDR3 here is CATSPQGDYGYTF. The DNA for the CDR3 is TGTGCCACCAGCCCCCAGGGGGATTATGGCTACACCTTC.

V and J are TRBV6-6 and TRBJ1-2; D gene ambiguous. Per the germline V gene, CDR1 is MNHNY and CDR2 is SVGAGI (reference sequence). CDR3 length equals 12 residues. The V end lost 6 bases, the J end lost 8 bases, and 13 bases lay between the germline ends. The CDR3 region has the DNA TGTGCCAGCAGCCCGCCCGAGGCGGGCTACACCTTC. This codes for CASSPPEAGYTF.